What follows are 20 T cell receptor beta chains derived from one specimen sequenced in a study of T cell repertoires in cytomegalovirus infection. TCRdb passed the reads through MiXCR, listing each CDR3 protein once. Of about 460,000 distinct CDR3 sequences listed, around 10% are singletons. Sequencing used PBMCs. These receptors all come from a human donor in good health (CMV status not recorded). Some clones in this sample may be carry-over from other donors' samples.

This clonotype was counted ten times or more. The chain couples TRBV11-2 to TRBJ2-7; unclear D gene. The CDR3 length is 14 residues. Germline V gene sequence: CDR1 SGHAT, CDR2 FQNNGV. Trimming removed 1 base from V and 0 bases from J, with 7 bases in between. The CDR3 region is CASSLVAYSYEQYF. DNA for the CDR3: TGTGCCAGCAGCTTAGTTGCGTACTCCTACGAGCAGTACTTC.

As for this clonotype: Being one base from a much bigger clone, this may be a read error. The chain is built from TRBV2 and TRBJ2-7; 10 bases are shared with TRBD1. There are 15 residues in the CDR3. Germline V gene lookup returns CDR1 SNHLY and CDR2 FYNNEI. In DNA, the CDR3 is TGTGCCAGCAGTGCGGGACAGGGGCCAGACTACGAGCTGTACTTC. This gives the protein CASSAGQGPDYELYF.

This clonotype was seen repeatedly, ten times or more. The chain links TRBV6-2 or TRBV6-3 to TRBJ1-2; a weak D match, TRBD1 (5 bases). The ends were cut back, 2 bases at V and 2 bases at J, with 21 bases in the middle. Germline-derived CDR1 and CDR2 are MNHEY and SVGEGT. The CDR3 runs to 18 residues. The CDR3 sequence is CASSYHASPPTENYGYTF. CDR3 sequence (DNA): TGTGCCAGCAGTTACCACGCTTCCCCCCCGACAGAGAACTATGGCTACACCTTC.

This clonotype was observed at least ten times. CDR3 in DNA: TGTGCCAGCAGTTCCAGGGACACAACTAACTATGGCTACACCTTC. Its protein product is CASSSRDTTNYGYTF. The chain uses TRBV27 and TRBJ1-2; D possibly corresponds to TRBD1 (6 bases). The CDR3 has 15 amino acids. V was clipped by 4 bases and J by 0 bases, with 12 bases between them. Per the germline V gene, CDR1 is MNHEY and CDR2 is SMNVEV (reference sequence).

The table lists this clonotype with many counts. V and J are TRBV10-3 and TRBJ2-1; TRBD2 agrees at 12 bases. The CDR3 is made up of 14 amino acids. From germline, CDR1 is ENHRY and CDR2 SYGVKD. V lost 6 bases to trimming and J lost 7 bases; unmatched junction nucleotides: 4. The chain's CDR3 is CAISATSGSNEQFF. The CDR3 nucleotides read TGTGCCATCAGCGCGACTAGCGGGAGTAATGAGCAGTTCTTC.

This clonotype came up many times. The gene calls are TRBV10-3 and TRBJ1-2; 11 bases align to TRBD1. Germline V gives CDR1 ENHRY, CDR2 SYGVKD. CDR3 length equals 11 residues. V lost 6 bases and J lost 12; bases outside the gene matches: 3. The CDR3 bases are TGTGCCATCAGGGCGGACAGGGGGCACACCTTC. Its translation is CAIRADRGHTF.

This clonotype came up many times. CDR3 loop: CATSREQGAVSSPLHF. The CDR3 DNA is TGTGCCACCAGCAGAGAGCAGGGGGCCGTTAGTTCACCCCTCCACTTT. V gene TRBV15 combines with J gene TRBJ1-6; the match to TRBD1 covers 8 bases. The trim removed 0 bases at V and 9 bases at J, leaving 7 bases unmatched. The CDR3 has 16 amino acids. CDR1 and CDR2 (germline): LNHNV, YYDKDF (reference sequence).

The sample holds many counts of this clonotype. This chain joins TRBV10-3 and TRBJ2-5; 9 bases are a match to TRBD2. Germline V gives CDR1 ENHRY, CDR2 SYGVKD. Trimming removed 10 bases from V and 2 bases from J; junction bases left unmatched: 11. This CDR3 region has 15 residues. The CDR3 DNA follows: TGTGCCACCGCGACTAGCGGAGAGGATCAAGAGACCCAGTACTTC. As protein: CATATSGEDQETQYF.

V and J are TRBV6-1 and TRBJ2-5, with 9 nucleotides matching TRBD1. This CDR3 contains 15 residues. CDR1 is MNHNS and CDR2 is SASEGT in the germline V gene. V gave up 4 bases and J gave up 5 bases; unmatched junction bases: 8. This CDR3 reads CASSVRDREAETQYF. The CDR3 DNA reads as TGTGCCAGCAGTGTCCGGGACAGGGAGGCGGAGACCCAGTACTTC.

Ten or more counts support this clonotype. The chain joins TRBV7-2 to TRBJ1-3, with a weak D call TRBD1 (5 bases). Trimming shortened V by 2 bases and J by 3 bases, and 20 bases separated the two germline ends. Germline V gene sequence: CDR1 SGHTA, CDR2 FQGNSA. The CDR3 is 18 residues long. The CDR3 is CASSLRGPTGFGGNTIYF. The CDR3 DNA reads TGTGCCAGCAGCTTAAGGGGCCCTACAGGTTTCGGTGGAAACACCATATATTTT. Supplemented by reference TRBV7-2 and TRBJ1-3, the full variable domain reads GAGVSQSPSNKVTEKGKDVELRCDPISGHTALYWYRQSLGQGLEFLIYFQGNSAPDKSGLPSDRFSAERTGGSVSTLTIQRTQQEDSAVYLCASSLRGPTGFGGNTIYFGEGSWLTVV.

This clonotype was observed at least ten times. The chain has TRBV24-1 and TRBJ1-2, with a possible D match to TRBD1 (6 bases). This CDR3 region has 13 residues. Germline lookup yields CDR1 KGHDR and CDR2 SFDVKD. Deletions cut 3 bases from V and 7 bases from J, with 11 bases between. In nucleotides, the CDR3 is TGTGCCACCAGTGATCCGACAGGACCTGGCTACACCTTC. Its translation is CATSDPTGPGYTF.

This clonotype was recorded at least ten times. The CDR3 nucleotides read TGTGCCATCAGTGAGCGGGGAGCCTACAATGAGCAGTTCTTC. Translation: CAISERGAYNEQFF. The V call is TRBV10-3, the J call TRBJ2-1; a weak D match, TRBD2 (5 bases). CDR3 length: 14 residues. The V and J ends lost 2 bases and 2 bases respectively, with 7 bases between them. Germline lookup yields CDR1 ENHRY and CDR2 SYGVKD.

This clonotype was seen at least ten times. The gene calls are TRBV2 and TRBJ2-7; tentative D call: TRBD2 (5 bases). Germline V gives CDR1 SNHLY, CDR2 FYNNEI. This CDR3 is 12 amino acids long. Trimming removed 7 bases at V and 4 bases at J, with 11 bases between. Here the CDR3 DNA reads TGTGCCAGCAAAGGCATAGCGTACGAGCAGTACTTC. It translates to CASKGIAYEQYF.

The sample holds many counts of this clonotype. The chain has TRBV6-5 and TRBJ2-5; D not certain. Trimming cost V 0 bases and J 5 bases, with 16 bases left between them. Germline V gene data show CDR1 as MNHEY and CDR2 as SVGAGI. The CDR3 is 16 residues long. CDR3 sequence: CASSYSALPGRETQYF. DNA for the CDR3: TGTGCCAGCAGTTACTCGGCGCTCCCTGGGCGCGAGACCCAGTACTTC.

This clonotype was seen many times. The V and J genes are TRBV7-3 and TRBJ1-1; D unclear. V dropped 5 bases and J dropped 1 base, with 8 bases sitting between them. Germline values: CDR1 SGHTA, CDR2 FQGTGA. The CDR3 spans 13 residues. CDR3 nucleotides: TGTGCCAGCAGCCTGCGACAGAACACTGAAGCTTTCTTT. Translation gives CASSLRQNTEAFF.

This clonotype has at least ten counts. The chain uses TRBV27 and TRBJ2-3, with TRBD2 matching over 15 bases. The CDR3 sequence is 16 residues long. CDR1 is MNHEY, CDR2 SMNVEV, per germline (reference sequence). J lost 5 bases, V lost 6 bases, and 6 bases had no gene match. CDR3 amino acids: CASSWTSGGAVDTQYF. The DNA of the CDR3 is TGTGCCAGCAGCTGGACTAGCGGGGGGGCGGTAGATACGCAGTATTTT.

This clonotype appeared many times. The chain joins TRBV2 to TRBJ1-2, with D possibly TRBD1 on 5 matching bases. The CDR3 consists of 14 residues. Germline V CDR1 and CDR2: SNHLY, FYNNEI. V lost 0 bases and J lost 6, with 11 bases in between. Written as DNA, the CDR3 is TGTGCCAGCAGTGAAGCGCGGGCAGGGAATGGCTACACCTTC. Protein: CASSEARAGNGYTF. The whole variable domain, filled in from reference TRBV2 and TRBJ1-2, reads EPEVTQTPSHQVTQMGQEVILRCVPISNHLYFYWYRQILGQKVEFLVSFYNNEISEKSEIFDDQFSVERPDGSNFTLKIRSTKLEDSAMYFCASSEARAGNGYTFGSGTRLTVV.

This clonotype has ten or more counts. CDR3 protein: CASSGQGSSYNEQFF. CDR3 nucleotides: TGTGCCAGCAGCGGACAGGGATCCTCCTACAATGAGCAGTTCTTC. The chain has TRBV9 and TRBJ2-1; 7 bases are a match to TRBD1. V shed 3 bases, J shed 0 bases, and the junction held 3 bases outside the gene matches. The CDR3 is made up of 15 amino acids. The germline CDR1 and CDR2 sequences are SGDLS and YYNGEE.

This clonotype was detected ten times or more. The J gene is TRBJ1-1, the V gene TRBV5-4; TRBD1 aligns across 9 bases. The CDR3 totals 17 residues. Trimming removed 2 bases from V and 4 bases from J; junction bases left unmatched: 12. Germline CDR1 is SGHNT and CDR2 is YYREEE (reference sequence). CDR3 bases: TGTGCCAGCAGCTTCGTCCCGGGACAGGGAGTTAGCACTGAAGCTTTCTTT. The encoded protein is CASSFVPGQGVSTEAFF.

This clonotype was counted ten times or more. CDR3 amino acids: CATTRRGEQYF. The CDR3 DNA is TGTGCCACGACCCGGAGGGGAGAGCAGTACTTC. The genes are TRBV19 and TRBJ2-7; a possible D gene is TRBD2 (6 bases). Trimming took off 10 bases at V and 7 bases at J, with 14 bases between the two ends. The CDR3 runs to 11 residues. CDR1 and CDR2 (germline): LNHDA, SQIVND (reference sequence). Using reference TRBV19 and TRBJ2-7 for the parts outside the CDR3, the full variable domain is DGGITQSPKYLFRKEGQNVTLSCEQNLNHDAMYWYRQDPGQGLRLIYYSQIVNDFQKGDIAEGYSVSREKKESFPLTVTSAQKNPTAFYLCATTRRGEQYFGPGTRLTVT.